Listed below are T cell receptor beta chains from one sample, sequenced in a study of ipilimumab plus nivolumab after autologous stem cell transplantation. Method: immunoSEQ multiplex PCR; TCRdb's copy keeps in-frame clones and lacks some. The sample records tens of thousands of clones, roughly 70% being singletons. The material sequenced was PBMCs, taken in a trial of ipilimumab plus nivolumab as post-transplant consolidation. The receptors come from a male donor with diffuse large B-cell lymphoma. Both conserved end residues are part of each CDR3.

v_gene,CDR3aa
TRBV10-3,CAISREASWAEAFF
TRBV6-1,CARGEGREQYF
TRBV30,CAWSVGQGRNSPLHF
TRBV5-1,CASGPGGRVTEAFF
TRBV7-3,CASSSPGGPLHF
TRBV18,CASSTGTGGGVYGYTF
TRBV7-8,CAGTGGTGRVNADTQYF
TRBV5-4,CASSLSNQETQYF
TRBV15,CATSRAGTGRYEQYF
TRBV7-8,CASSSTREQYF
TRBV11-2,CASSSIFQETQYF
TRBV10-1,CASSANVGLAVSNEQFF
TRBV5-5,CASSLAGEEGYSPLHF
TRBV4-1,CASSQGQGLPNYGYTF